This T cell receptor beta chain was documented in a study of shared clonotypes between healthy human individuals. A word on this clone: Its specificity is unknown.

Whole-study results and caveats: Relative to memory subsets, naive subsets generally showed larger estimated richness. The expectation was that sequencing depth would affect clonotype sharing among donors.

On sorted subsets, replicate PCRs used roughly 220 ng DNA, or about 30,000 T cell genomes. Sequencing was performed with immunoSEQ multiplex PCR; in TCRdb, only in-frame clones are kept and a portion is missing. The top ten hold around 0.33% of the sample, which has over a million clones, 98% to 99% seen once. V was pared by 6 bases and J by 7 bases, with 9 bases between. Germline values: CDR1 LNHDA, CDR2 SQIVND (reference sequence). CDR3 length: 11 residues. The authors divided CD4+ cells into CD45RA+ naive and CD45RA-negative memory subsets. This receptor was taken from a man aged 30 to 39 in good health. V is TRBV19 and J is TRBJ1-1, with D maybe TRBD1 (5 bases). The sample taken for sequencing was naive CD4+ T cells sorted from blood. The subset is: CD45RA+ positively selected. CDR3 in amino acids: CASRGPIEAFF. The DNA for the CDR3 is TGTGCCAGTAGGGGACCCATTGAAGCTTTCTTT.